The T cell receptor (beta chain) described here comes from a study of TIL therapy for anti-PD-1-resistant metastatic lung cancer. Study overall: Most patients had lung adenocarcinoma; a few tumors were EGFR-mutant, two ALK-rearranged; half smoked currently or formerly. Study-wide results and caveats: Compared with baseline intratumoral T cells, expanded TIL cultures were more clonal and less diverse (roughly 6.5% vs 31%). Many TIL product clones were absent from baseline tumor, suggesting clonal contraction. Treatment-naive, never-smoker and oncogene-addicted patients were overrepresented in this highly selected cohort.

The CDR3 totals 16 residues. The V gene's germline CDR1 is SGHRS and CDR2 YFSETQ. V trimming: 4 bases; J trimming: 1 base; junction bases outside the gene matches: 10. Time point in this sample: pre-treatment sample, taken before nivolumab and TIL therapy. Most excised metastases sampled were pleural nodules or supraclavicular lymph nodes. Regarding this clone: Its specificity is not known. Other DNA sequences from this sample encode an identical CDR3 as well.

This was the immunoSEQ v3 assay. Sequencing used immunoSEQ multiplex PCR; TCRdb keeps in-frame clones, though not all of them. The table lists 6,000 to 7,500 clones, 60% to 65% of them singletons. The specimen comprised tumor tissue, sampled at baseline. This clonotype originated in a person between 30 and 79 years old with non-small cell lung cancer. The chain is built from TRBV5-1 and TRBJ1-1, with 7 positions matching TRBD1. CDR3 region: CASSLRQGGRNTEAFF. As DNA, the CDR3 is TGCGCCAGCAGCCTCCGACAGGGAGGGAGGAACACTGAAGCTTTCTTT.